The 3 T cell receptor beta chains given below trace back to one sample, sequenced in a study of liver allograft versus peripheral blood T cells. Study at large: Peripheral blood of the recipients supplied T cell receptor repertoires that were compared with those in transplanted livers.

TCRdb recomputed calls from the reads with MiXCR, one row per CDR3 protein. Here the sample spans roughly 2,000 distinct CDR3 sequences, 15% to 20% being singletons. Every receptor here comes from a human patient who had a liver transplant. Some T cells may originate from the graft donor.

This clonotype showed up just a few times. The genes are TRBV24-1 and TRBJ2-2; 11 bases align to TRBD2. The V segment lost 3 bases and the J segment 7 bases; nucleotides outside the gene matches: 18. The CDR3 extends over 20 amino acids. Germline V lookup: CDR1 KGHDR, CDR2 SFDVKD. The CDR3, as DNA: TGTGCCACCAGTGATCGGGGGGTGGTAGCGGGGGGGCCGAGAAACGGGGAGCTGTTTTTT. This sequence encodes CATSDRGVVAGGPRNGELFF.

By frequency in the sample, this clonotype is medium-sized. The chain employs TRBV19 and TRBJ1-3; D ambiguous. Germline lookup yields CDR1 LNHDA and CDR2 SQIVND (reference sequence). The germline V and J ends were trimmed by 3 bases and 1 base, with 4 bases remaining between them. The length of the CDR3 is 13 residues. Here the CDR3 reads CASSIQSGNTIYF. DNA of the CDR3: TGTGCCAGTAGTATCCAGTCTGGAAACACCATATATTTT.

The chain uses TRBV10-1 and TRBJ1-1, with 7 nucleotides matching TRBD1. The CDR3 sequence is 14 residues long. Germline lookup yields CDR1 WNHNN and CDR2 SYGVQD (reference sequence). Trimming at V came to 3 bases and at J to 6 bases, leaving 7 bases not matched to a gene. CDR3 residues: CASSDPYRGAEAFF. The CDR3 DNA is TGCGCCAGCAGTGACCCATACAGGGGTGCTGAAGCTTTCTTT.